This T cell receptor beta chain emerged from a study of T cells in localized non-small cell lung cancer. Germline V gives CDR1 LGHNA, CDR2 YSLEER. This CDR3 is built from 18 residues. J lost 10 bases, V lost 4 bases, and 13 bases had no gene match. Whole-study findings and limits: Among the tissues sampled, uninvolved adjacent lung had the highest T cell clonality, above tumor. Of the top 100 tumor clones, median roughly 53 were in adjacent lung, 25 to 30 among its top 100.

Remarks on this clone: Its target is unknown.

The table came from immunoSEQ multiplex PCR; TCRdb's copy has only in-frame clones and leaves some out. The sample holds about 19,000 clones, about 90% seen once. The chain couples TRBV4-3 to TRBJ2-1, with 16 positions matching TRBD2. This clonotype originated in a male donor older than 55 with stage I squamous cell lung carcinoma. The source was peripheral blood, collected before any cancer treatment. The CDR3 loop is CASSRTGTSGRASGEQFF. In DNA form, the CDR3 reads TGCGCCAGCAGCCGAACCGGGACTAGCGGGAGGGCCAGCGGGGAGCAGTTCTTC.